A single T cell receptor (delta chain) is shown here with its context. Its antigen is as yet unknown. The protein held in TCRdb is that of a much larger clone and does not match this DNA's translation at residue 22, likely because of a read error; the protein shown is translated from the DNA. CDR3 length: 24 residues. CDR1 TSWWSYY and CDR2 QGS come from the germline V gene. This record belongs to a study of γδ T cells in repeated Plasmodium falciparum infection. Across the whole study: Malian gammadelta TCRs were studied during no-transmission periods and across acute malaria episodes.

TCRdb re-called clones from the multiplex PCR reads using CATT. This table has around 52,000 delta-chain clones, around 1.7% appearing once. Study-wide points: Vdelta2-negative gammadelta repertoires appeared less diverse and less shared in Malian than Australian children.

Vgamma9/Vdelta2+ and Vdelta2-negative gammadelta T cells were flow-sorted from PBMC for bulk sequencing. The TCR sequence derives from a pool of human donors (malaria-infected and uninfected, not separated). The sequencing sample was made of gamma-delta T cells from blood. J is TRDJ1 and V is TRDV1; 13 nucleotides match TRDD3. As DNA, the CDR3 is TGTGCTCTTGGGGAACGACCTACCTCGCTAACTGGGGGATACGCTGCCGGGTACACCGATAAACACATTTTT. It is translated as CALGERPTSLTGGYAAGYTDKHIF.